This T cell receptor beta chain derives from a study of CXCR3-negative and CXCR3-positive naive CD8 T cells. Regarding this clonotype: As yet, its antigen is unknown.

CDR1 and CDR2 (germline): MNHEY, SMNVEV (reference sequence). The CDR3 sequence is 14 residues long. CD45RO-CCR7+CD27+CD95- cells counted as naive CD8+ T cells. Study observations and caveats: Naive CXCR3-positive and CXCR3-negative cells shared similar TRBV-TRBJ usage, unlike memory cells. When CXCR3-positive naive cells were set against CXCR3-negative naive cells, the former had more hydrophobic TRB CDR3s. The level of CXCR3 expression partially decreased after cryopreservation; the majority of assays used fresh PBMCs.

UMI-labeled TRB cDNA libraries were prepared by 5' RACE. Following a re-call of the 5' RACE reads, TCRdb has one entry per CDR3 protein and lacks DNA. The listing records approximately 100,000 distinct CDR3 sequences. The rearrangement joins TRBV27 to TRBJ2-2; the D call of TRBD2 rests on TCRdb alone, since no DNA is present to check it. Sequenced: naive CXCR3- CD8+ T cells from blood. Subset indicated: CD45RO-CCR7+CD27+CD95- naive CD8+ T cells lacking CXCR3 (TNR3-). This TCR was sampled from a human donor in good health. Some clones in this sample may be carry-over from other donors' samples. CDR3 loop: CASSLLAGAGELFF.